This T cell receptor beta chain was sequenced for a study of T-cell reconstitution after alpha-beta-depleted transplantation in children. V shed 5 bases and J 2 bases; nucleotides not matched to a gene: 12. This CDR3 has 17 residues. It was with unique molecular identifiers that the TCRbeta library was prepared. TCRdb reprocessed the PCR reads with MiXCR, giving one entry per CDR3 protein. The data hold roughly 24,000 distinct CDR3 sequences, with about 11% observed a single time. This clonotype was seen at least ten times. The starting material was PBMCs from the stem cell graft donor, obtained from the stem cell graft. The rearrangement links TRBV12-3 or TRBV12-4 to TRBJ2-5; TRBD2 matches at 9 bases. The TCR was taken from a human donor who donated a stem cell graft to a child with chronic granulomatous disease. The CDR3 sequence is CASSQHPGLALQETQYF. CDR3 sequence (DNA): TGTGCCAGCAGTCAACACCCTGGACTAGCGCTACAAGAGACCCAGTACTTC.